The 11 T cell receptor beta chains reported below all come from one sample, sequenced in a study of blood T cells in healthy people across ages (dated by TCRdb to the mid-2010s). The library was produced with 5' RACE. Sequencing was performed on an Illumina HiSeq 2500. A second PCR of roughly 6 to 11 cycles was performed with a sample-barcoded 5' primer and a J-beta primer mix. The public reads were run again by TCRdb, first through fastp at Q25 and then through MiXCR, and only productive beta chains were kept. Entries that share a CDR3 protein sequence are merged under the most common genes and DNA. A total of 800,000 to 950,000 distinct CDR3 sequences appear in this sample, roughly 29% of them only once. Roughly a tenth of the sample belongs to the ten largest clones. These same records also appear under a second study, on T cells of mothers and their children.

The sample taken for sequencing was blood. These receptors originate from a woman in her thirties or forties in good health.

This chain connects TRBV5-1 to TRBJ2-3, with 7 bases identical to TRBD2. Germline assignment: CDR1 SGHRS and CDR2 YFSETQ. The trim removed 7 bases at V and 2 bases at J, leaving 10 bases unmatched. This CDR3 region has 15 residues. The CDR3 reads CASGGIAGPTDTQYF. In DNA, the CDR3 is TGCGCCAGCGGGGGTATAGCGGGCCCCACAGATACGCAGTATTTT.

This clonotype was counted at least ten times. The V call is TRBV7-2, the J call TRBJ2-2; the D gene is possibly TRBD1 (6 bases). This CDR3 is built from 15 residues. Germline-derived CDR1 and CDR2 are SGHTA and FQGNSA. The V end lost 3 bases, the J end lost 8 bases, and 16 bases lay between the germline ends. CDR3 nucleotides: TGTGCCAGCAGCTTCCGACAGGCGTCATCTGGGGAGCTGTTTTTT. Its protein is CASSFRQASSGELFF.

To note about this clonotype: This may arise from a read error, as a much more abundant clone is one base away. The V and J genes are TRBV4-3 and TRBJ2-1; D is unclear. CDR1 and CDR2 (germline): LGHNA, YSLEER. This CDR3 contains 17 residues. The CDR3 DNA reads TGCGCCAGCAGCCAGGGCCTGAGCGTCAGCTCCTACAGTGAGCAGTTCTTC. Translating it yields CASSQGLSVSSYSEQFF.

In this sample, this clonotype turned up many times. The chain combines TRBV7-9 with TRBJ2-5; D gene ambiguous. The V and J ends lost 0 bases and 3 bases respectively, with 2 bases between them. The CDR3 sequence is 12 residues long. Germline lookup yields CDR1 SEHNR and CDR2 FQNEAQ (reference sequence). CDR3 DNA sequence: TGTGCCAGCAGCTTAGCGAAAGAGACCCAGTACTTC. As protein: CASSLAKETQYF.

J is TRBJ1-2 and V is TRBV20-1; 11 bases are shared with TRBD1. V shed 1 base and J 5 bases; nucleotides not matched to a gene: 3. The germline V gene encodes CDR1 DFQATT and CDR2 SNEGSKA (reference sequence). This CDR3 has 14 residues. CDR3 bases: TGCAGTGCTAGAGGGGACAGGGGGAAATATGGCTACACCTTC. Protein product: CSARGDRGKYGYTF.

This rearrangement joins TRBV5-5 to TRBJ1-1; 11 bases align to TRBD1. The V gene end was trimmed by 4 bases and the J gene end by 7 bases; junction bases not matched to a gene: 6. Germline lookup yields CDR1 SGHKS and CDR2 YYEKEE (reference sequence). The CDR3 length is 14 residues. This CDR3 is CASSERGQGDEAFF. The DNA of the CDR3 is TGTGCCAGCAGCGAGAGGGGACAGGGGGATGAAGCTTTCTTT.

Comment on this clonotype: Possible read error: a much larger clone is one base away. DNA of the CDR3: TGCAGTGCCCAGGACATCTCTGGGGCCAACGTCCCGACTTTC. Protein: CSAQDISGANVPTF. This rearrangement joins TRBV20-1 to TRBJ2-6, with D perhaps matching TRBD1 (5 bases). The V gene's germline CDR1 is DFQATT and CDR2 SNEGSKA (reference sequence). CDR3 length equals 14 residues.

This clonotype came up a few times. J is TRBJ2-5 and V is TRBV18, with no clear D. The closer fit of TRBJ2-7 to the DNA end suggests the J call may be wrong. This CDR3 region has 14 residues. Germline V CDR1 and CDR2: KGHSH, LQKENI. The CDR3 region has the DNA TGTGCCAGCTCGCCAAGCAAATCAGGTTACGAGCAGTACTTC. This codes for CASSPSKSGYEQYF.

V and J are TRBV2 and TRBJ1-1; tentative D call: TRBD1 (5 bases). V shed 4 bases and J shed 0 bases, with 21 bases lying between them. The CDR3 length is 18 residues. Germline V gene sequence: CDR1 SNHLY, CDR2 FYNNEI. The CDR3 coding sequence is TGTGCCAGCAGTGCTACCGGGACCCCCGGCGGGATGAACACTGAAGCTTTCTTT. This gives the protein CASSATGTPGGMNTEAFF.

This clonotype was seen once. This may arise from a read error, as a much more abundant clone is one base away. J is TRBJ1-5 and V is TRBV21-1; TRBD1, the table's D call, was not compared with the DNA. TRBV21-1 is designated a pseudogene. The CDR3 totals 14 residues. The CDR3, as DNA: TGTGCCAGCAGCACCCGACAGGCGAATCAGCCCCAGCATTTT. This encodes CASSTRQANQPQHF.

The CDR3 DNA sequence: TGCGCCAGCAGCTTGGGGGAGATATCATATGGCTACACCTTC. Its protein is CASSLGEISYGYTF. This chain uses TRBV5-1 with TRBJ1-2; D is unclear. The CDR3 contains 14 residues. The germline gives CDR1 SGHRS, CDR2 YFSETQ. V was cut by 0 bases and J by 5 bases, with 11 bases left in between.